This T cell receptor (beta chain) was sequenced for a study of PD-1 blockade in classical Hodgkin lymphoma (TCRdb year 2020). Concerning the study at large: Nivolumab dosing was 3 mg/kg intravenously every 2 weeks, continuing until either disease progression or unacceptable toxicity. The study used TCR beta sequencing and CyTOF to define a peripheral blood immune signature of response to PD-1 blockade in classical Hodgkin lymphoma. The investigation overall reported the following: CD4+ but not CD8+ TCR diversity rose significantly by C4D1 (p=0.0027 vs p=0.16), most apparent in complete responders (p=0.02). The study was restricted to a single clinical trial cohort, and the causes of repertoire differences, possibly disease activity or prior therapy, were left undefined. Patients starting nivolumab less than 1 year after ASCT had lower diversity and were excluded from later analyses to avoid confounding by immune reconstitution. Baseline TCR diversity was reported to be lower in newly diagnosed patients than in healthy donors and to be lower still in relapsed/refractory patients. Trial patients with a complete response had baseline diversity similar to that of newly diagnosed patients, while partial responders and progressors had significantly lower diversity.

This specimen's time point label, interpreted: cycle 4 day 1 (C4D1), after 5 to 7 weeks of nivolumab. Every trial patient had relapsed following autologous stem cell transplantation, and prior brentuximab vedotin exposure was what differed among cohorts A, B and C. CD4+ T cells were purified from thawed PBMCs by magnetic negative selection with a Miltenyi CD4+ T cell isolation kit. The trial cohort comprised some 60 patients with relapsed/refractory classical Hodgkin lymphoma whose best overall responses were complete response, partial response or progressive disease. In the multi-cohort phase II CheckMate 205 trial, trial patients received single-agent nivolumab. An independent review committee assessed best overall response using the 2007 International Working Group response criteria. PBMCs from the trial were collected at three points: immediately before nivolumab initiation (C1D1), and during therapy at cycle 2 day 1 and cycle 4 day 1. Peripheral blood was collected in 8 mL Vacutainer Cell Preparation Tubes, from which PBMCs were isolated by centrifugation and then cryopreserved. Purified CD4+ and CD8+ fractions were generated only in cases for which an additional PBMC sample was available. On LS columns in a quadroMACS separator, the magnetically labelled cells were depleted, and the flow-through was collected as the purified fraction.

The germline ends are 21 bases apart after V is trimmed by 3 bases and J by 7 bases. The CDR3, cysteine through phenylalanine, is 16 amino acids long. Only the CDR3 region is kept as DNA, spanning 48 bases read in frame from base 1. CDR1 SGHAT and CDR2 FQNNGV are derived from the germline V gene. Notes on this clone: It has no known antigen specificity. Within one base of it there is no much larger clone, and no base qualities were kept.

Genomic DNA was isolated using the Qiagen DNeasy kit from unsorted PBMCs as well as from negatively selected CD4+ and CD8+ fractions. Amplification of TCR beta CDR3 regions was done by immunoSEQ multiplex PCR with primers that anneal to V and J segments. A synthetic immune receptor repertoire was used to minimize amplification bias, and any residual bias was removed computationally once sequencing was done. On the study's bioinformatics: Repertoire diversity was quantified as the Shannon entropy index using custom Python scripts. Unsorted, CD4+ and CD8+ repertoires were analyzed separately, except in combined analyses where CD4+ and CD8+ sequences were merged in silico. Clonal expansion was defined as at least a 2-fold frequency increase after treatment relative to C1D1, with a pseudocount of 0.5 for undetected baseline clones. Clones with 0 or 1 copy at C1D1 were defined as singleton clones, while clones with 2 or more copies were defined as non-singleton clones. Clones expanded in unsorted samples were labelled as CD4+, CD8+ or unknown by matching protein sequences in sorted samples from the same patient. Wilcoxon tests were applied to paired samples to test diversity changes from C1D1 to C4D1. TCRdb retrieved this table from immuneACCESS and kept in-frame rearrangements only. Not all clones are present; in checked studies, unresolved V genes account for under half, and no reason is known for the remainder. Clone size and the V and J calls come from that table; the DNA yielded D and trimming. The sample has more than 25,000 clones on record, approximately 80% of them singletons. The ten largest clones capture around 0.58% of the sample.

The source material was CD4+ T cells from blood, sampled before the fourth cycle of nivolumab. The rearranged segments are TRBV11-2 and TRBJ1-1; TRBD1 is perhaps the D gene, given 5 matching bases. The clonotype was recovered from a human donor with classical Hodgkin lymphoma. The CDR3 has the sequence CASSLRPARAPDEAFF. The DNA sequence is TGTGCCAGCAGCTTGAGACCCGCCAGGGCCCCCGATGAAGCTTTCTTT.